This is a list of T cell receptor beta chains from one sample in a study of cytomegalovirus exposure and HLA in healthy donors. Method: immunoSEQ multiplex PCR; TCRdb's copy keeps in-frame clones and lacks some. Among about 160,000 clones, around 85% were seen once, and the ten largest hold 3.5% to 5%. The specimen was PBMCs. The receptors here all came from a man aged 35 to 55 in good health and CMV-seronegative. The CDR3 runs from the conserved cysteine through the conserved F or W. Fields, in order: J gene, clone size, V gene, D gene, CDR3 protein, CDR3 DNA. A D gene is named only where the DNA matches it firmly. Not every row has a clone size; where given, it reads once, few, many or a size class.

j_gene: TRBJ2-1
abundance: NA
v_gene: TRBV12-2
d_gene: NA
CDR3aa: CASRLLPSGRVEQFF
CDR3nt: TGTGCAAGTCGCTTATTGCCTAGCGGGAGGGTTGAGCAGTTCTTC

j_gene: TRBJ1-2
abundance: once
v_gene: TRBV6-5
d_gene: NA
CDR3aa: CASSEGGARGYTF
CDR3nt: TGTGCCAGCAGTGAAGGTGGGGCGCGGGGCTACACCTTC

j_gene: TRBJ1-1
abundance: once
v_gene: TRBV19
d_gene: NA
CDR3aa: CASSTRMNTEAFF
CDR3nt: TGTGCCAGTAGTACCAGAATGAACACTGAAGCTTTCTTT

j_gene: TRBJ2-5
abundance: NA
v_gene: TRBV6-6
d_gene: TRBD2
CDR3aa: CASSYGLAGPWYF
CDR3nt: TGTGCCAGCAGTTACGGACTAGCGGGGCCCTGGTACTTC

j_gene: TRBJ1-5
abundance: once
v_gene: TRBV6-1
d_gene: TRBD1
CDR3aa: CASSGLGQVFWAQHF
CDR3nt: TGTGCCAGCAGTGGGTTGGGACAGGTATTCTGGGCCCAGCATTTT

j_gene: TRBJ1-2
abundance: NA
v_gene: TRBV2
d_gene: TRBD1
CDR3aa: CASSGQGARSGYGYTF
CDR3nt: TGTGCCAGCAGTGGTCAGGGGGCGAGGTCAGGCTATGGCTACACCTTC

j_gene: TRBJ1-2
abundance: NA
v_gene: TRBV7-9
d_gene: TRBD1
CDR3aa: CASSEIYRGIGYTF
CDR3nt: TGTGCCAGCAGCGAAATTTACAGGGGGATTGGCTACACCTTC

j_gene: TRBJ2-5
abundance: NA
v_gene: TRBV5-1
d_gene: TRBD1
CDR3aa: CASSRQGSLQETQYF
CDR3nt: TGCGCCAGCAGCCGACAGGGCTCGCTCCAAGAGACCCAGTACTTC

j_gene: TRBJ2-1
abundance: NA
v_gene: TRBV7-7
d_gene: TRBD2
CDR3aa: CASSPFRGGEQFF
CDR3nt: TGTGCTAGCAGCCCTTTTCGGGGAGGGGAGCAGTTCTTC

j_gene: TRBJ2-7
abundance: NA
v_gene: TRBV6-6
d_gene: NA
CDR3aa: CASNFGVTYEQYF
CDR3nt: TGTGCCAGCAATTTCGGGGTTACCTACGAGCAGTACTTC

j_gene: TRBJ2-7
abundance: NA
v_gene: TRBV4-1
d_gene: NA
CDR3aa: CASSQAKDNYEQYF
CDR3nt: TGCGCCAGCAGCCAAGCAAAGGACAACTACGAGCAGTACTTC

j_gene: TRBJ2-1
abundance: once
v_gene: TRBV12-5
d_gene: TRBD2
CDR3aa: CASGVAGGLNNEQFF
CDR3nt: TGTGCTAGTGGCGTAGCGGGGGGCCTCAACAATGAGCAGTTCTTC

j_gene: TRBJ1-6
abundance: NA
v_gene: TRBV6-8
d_gene: NA
CDR3aa: CASIGGEGWGSPLHF
CDR3nt: TGTGCCAGCATCGGAGGGGAGGGTTGGGGTTCACCCCTCCACTTT

j_gene: TRBJ2-5
abundance: NA
v_gene: TRBV7-2
d_gene: TRBD2
CDR3aa: CASSLALGGVETQYF
CDR3nt: TGTGCCAGCAGCTTAGCTTTGGGGGGGGTAGAGACCCAGTACTTC

j_gene: TRBJ2-3
abundance: NA
v_gene: TRBV2
d_gene: NA
CDR3aa: CASSAEFTDTQYF
CDR3nt: TGTGCCAGCAGTGCGGAGTTCACAGATACGCAGTATTTT

j_gene: TRBJ2-5
abundance: NA
v_gene: TRBV5-6
d_gene: TRBD2
CDR3aa: CASSLGGLAGGETQYF
CDR3nt: TGTGCCAGCAGCTTGGGCGGACTAGCGGGGGGAGAGACCCAGTACTTC

j_gene: TRBJ1-3
abundance: few
v_gene: TRBV5-4
d_gene: NA
CDR3aa: CASSQREGNTIYF
CDR3nt: TGTGCCAGCAGTCAAAGGGAGGGAAACACCATATATTTT

j_gene: TRBJ1-6
abundance: few
v_gene: TRBV27
d_gene: NA
CDR3aa: CACASGYNSPLHF
CDR3nt: TGTGCCTGCGCTAGTGGCTATAATTCACCCCTCCACTTT

j_gene: TRBJ1-1
abundance: NA
v_gene: TRBV9
d_gene: NA
CDR3aa: CASSVARGNTEAFF
CDR3nt: TGTGCCAGCAGCGTAGCCAGGGGAAACACTGAAGCTTTCTTT

j_gene: TRBJ2-1
abundance: NA
v_gene: TRBV7-8
d_gene: NA
CDR3aa: CASSLVYEQFF
CDR3nt: TGTGCCAGCAGCTTAGTATATGAGCAGTTCTTC

j_gene: TRBJ2-7
abundance: NA
v_gene: TRBV19
d_gene: NA
CDR3aa: CASSMAGNEQYF
CDR3nt: TGTGCCAGTAGTATGGCAGGGAACGAGCAGTACTTC

j_gene: TRBJ2-1
abundance: NA
v_gene: TRBV19
d_gene: TRBD1
CDR3aa: CASSTRDRGRVNEQFF
CDR3nt: TGTGCCAGTAGTACCCGGGACAGGGGGCGAGTCAATGAGCAGTTCTTC

j_gene: TRBJ1-2
abundance: NA
v_gene: TRBV7-9
d_gene: TRBD1
CDR3aa: CASTSGGGYTF
CDR3nt: TGTGCCAGCACTTCAGGGGGGGGCTACACCTTC

j_gene: TRBJ2-7
abundance: NA
v_gene: TRBV7-8
d_gene: TRBD2
CDR3aa: CASSSGGQGPIYEQYF
CDR3nt: TGTGCCAGCAGCTCGGGAGGGCAGGGGCCAATCTACGAGCAGTACTTC

j_gene: TRBJ1-1
abundance: NA
v_gene: TRBV13
d_gene: TRBD1
CDR3aa: CASSSTGRVTEAFF
CDR3nt: TGTGCCAGCAGCTCGACAGGGCGGGTCACTGAAGCTTTCTTT